These T cell receptor beta chains were read from a single sample in a study of blood T cell repertoires in COVID-19. Libraries were prepared by immunoSEQ multiplex PCR; TCRdb keeps only in-frame clonotypes and omits some of them. This table has 300,000 or so clones, approximately 86% appearing once. Specimen: peripheral blood. These receptors all come from a man aged 65-85 years with acute or convalescent COVID-19. Each CDR3 is given with its conserved first and last residue. Fields, in order: V gene, D gene, clone size, CDR3 length, J gene, CDR3 protein, CDR3 DNA. The D gene is left open where the match is weak. Size is omitted from some rows. Given values are once, few, many or a class for expanded clones.

V gene: TRBV12-3/TRBV12-4; D gene: .; clone size: .; CDR3 length: 13; J gene: TRBJ2-7; CDR3 protein: CASSGTYTYEQYF; CDR3 DNA: TGTGCCAGCAGTGGGACATACACCTACGAGCAGTACTTC
V gene: TRBV2; D gene: .; clone size: .; CDR3 length: 14; J gene: TRBJ1-1; CDR3 protein: CASNPGGGFTEAFF; CDR3 DNA: TGTGCCAGCAATCCGGGGGGTGGTTTCACTGAAGCTTTCTTT
V gene: TRBV3-1/TRBV3-2; D gene: .; clone size: .; CDR3 length: 15; J gene: TRBJ1-5; CDR3 protein: CASSQGQVMNQPQHF; CDR3 DNA: TGTGCCAGCAGCCAAGGTCAGGTGATGAATCAGCCCCAGCATTTT
V gene: TRBV6-5; D gene: .; clone size: .; CDR3 length: 13; J gene: TRBJ1-3; CDR3 protein: CASSLSTGNTIYF; CDR3 DNA: TGTGCCAGCAGTCTTTCGACAGGAAACACCATATATTTT
V gene: TRBV19; D gene: TRBD1; clone size: .; CDR3 length: 14; J gene: TRBJ2-1; CDR3 protein: CASSAGGSYNEQFF; CDR3 DNA: TGTGCCAGTAGTGCAGGGGGAAGCTACAATGAGCAGTTCTTC
V gene: TRBV20-1; D gene: .; clone size: .; CDR3 length: 17; J gene: TRBJ1-5; CDR3 protein: CSASLRVGAPSNQPQHF; CDR3 DNA: TGCAGTGCTAGTTTAAGGGTAGGGGCCCCTAGCAATCAGCCCCAGCATTTT
V gene: TRBV5-6; D gene: .; clone size: .; CDR3 length: 12; J gene: TRBJ2-1; CDR3 protein: CASSRRPGHQFF; CDR3 DNA: TGTGCCAGCAGCCGGAGACCGGGACATCAGTTCTTC
V gene: TRBV3-1/TRBV3-2; D gene: TRBD1; clone size: .; CDR3 length: 16; J gene: TRBJ1-6; CDR3 protein: CASSQEAGQGFSPLHF; CDR3 DNA: TGTGCCAGCAGCCAAGAGGCGGGACAGGGGTTCTCACCCCTCCACTTT
V gene: TRBV20-1; D gene: TRBD2; clone size: .; CDR3 length: 11; J gene: TRBJ2-1; CDR3 protein: CSAPTSGRDIF; CDR3 DNA: TGCAGTGCTCCGACTAGCGGGAGGGACATCTTC
V gene: TRBV11-2; D gene: TRBD2; clone size: .; CDR3 length: 15; J gene: TRBJ2-7; CDR3 protein: CASSRGLAGTGGQYF; CDR3 DNA: TGTGCCAGCAGCCGCGGACTAGCGGGGACGGGAGGGCAGTACTTC
V gene: TRBV19; D gene: .; clone size: .; CDR3 length: 16; J gene: TRBJ2-3; CDR3 protein: CASSIGSSVSTDTQYF; CDR3 DNA: TGTGCCAGTAGTATAGGGTCATCAGTTAGCACAGATACGCAGTATTTT
V gene: TRBV5-1; D gene: TRBD2; clone size: .; CDR3 length: 14; J gene: TRBJ2-1; CDR3 protein: CASQTSGRRDEQFF; CDR3 DNA: TGCGCCAGCCAGACTAGCGGGAGACGGGATGAGCAGTTCTTC
V gene: TRBV9; D gene: TRBD2; clone size: .; CDR3 length: 17; J gene: TRBJ2-5; CDR3 protein: CASSAGTSGGLQETQYF; CDR3 DNA: TGTGCCAGCAGCGCTGGGACTAGCGGGGGGCTACAAGAGACCCAGTACTTC
V gene: TRBV10-3; D gene: TRBD1; clone size: .; CDR3 length: 16; J gene: TRBJ2-1; CDR3 protein: CAISEYQTGANNEQFF; CDR3 DNA: TGTGCCATCAGTGAATATCAGACAGGGGCCAACAATGAGCAGTTCTTC
V gene: TRBV5-1; D gene: .; clone size: once; CDR3 length: 13; J gene: TRBJ2-1; CDR3 protein: CASSLAGGNEQFF; CDR3 DNA: TGCGCCAGCAGCTTGGCTGGGGGGAATGAGCAGTTCTTC
V gene: TRBV29-1; D gene: .; clone size: .; CDR3 length: 11; J gene: TRBJ2-3; CDR3 protein: CSVDEADTQYF; CDR3 DNA: TGCAGCGTTGACGAGGCAGATACGCAGTATTTT
V gene: TRBV19; D gene: .; clone size: .; CDR3 length: 15; J gene: TRBJ1-5; CDR3 protein: CASSKMKGFGQPQHF; CDR3 DNA: TGTGCCAGTAGTAAGATGAAGGGGTTTGGTCAGCCCCAGCATTTT
V gene: TRBV15; D gene: .; clone size: .; CDR3 length: 12; J gene: TRBJ1-5; CDR3 protein: CATSRAPRPQHF; CDR3 DNA: TGTGCCACCAGCAGAGCCCCGCGGCCCCAGCATTTT
V gene: TRBV28; D gene: .; clone size: .; CDR3 length: 16; J gene: TRBJ2-4; CDR3 protein: CASSRPDSLAKNIQYF; CDR3 DNA: TGTGCCAGCAGCCGACCGGACAGCCTAGCCAAAAACATTCAGTACTTC
V gene: TRBV6-2/TRBV6-3; D gene: TRBD1; clone size: .; CDR3 length: 18; J gene: TRBJ1-5; CDR3 protein: CASSYDRGMGYSNQPQHF; CDR3 DNA: TGTGCCAGCAGTTACGACAGGGGAATGGGGTATAGCAATCAGCCCCAGCATTTT
V gene: TRBV4-1; D gene: TRBD1; clone size: .; CDR3 length: 17; J gene: TRBJ1-2; CDR3 protein: CASSQDLEGARWDGYTF; CDR3 DNA: TGCGCCAGCAGCCAAGATCTGGAGGGGGCGAGATGGGATGGCTACACCTTC
V gene: TRBV29-1; D gene: .; clone size: .; CDR3 length: 11; J gene: TRBJ2-5; CDR3 protein: CSVDRSETQYF; CDR3 DNA: TGCAGCGTTGATCGGTCAGAGACCCAGTACTTC
V gene: TRBV5-6; D gene: .; clone size: .; CDR3 length: 14; J gene: TRBJ1-2; CDR3 protein: CASSLWEGTYGYTF; CDR3 DNA: TGTGCCAGCAGCTTGTGGGAGGGAACCTATGGCTACACCTTC
V gene: TRBV23-1; D gene: TRBD2; clone size: .; CDR3 length: 15; J gene: TRBJ2-3; CDR3 protein: CASSRAGGPTDTQYF; CDR3 DNA: TGCGCCAGCAGTAGGGCGGGGGGGCCCACAGATACGCAGTATTTT
V gene: TRBV7-2; D gene: .; clone size: .; CDR3 length: 15; J gene: TRBJ1-2; CDR3 protein: CASSSPLGPGYGYTF; CDR3 DNA: TGTGCCAGCAGCTCCCCATTGGGCCCGGGGTATGGCTACACCTTC
V gene: TRBV4-1; D gene: TRBD1; clone size: .; CDR3 length: 16; J gene: TRBJ1-2; CDR3 protein: CASSQRGQGINYGYTF; CDR3 DNA: TGCGCCAGCAGCCAACGGGGACAGGGGATCAACTATGGCTACACCTTC
V gene: TRBV27; D gene: TRBD2; clone size: .; CDR3 length: 16; J gene: TRBJ2-3; CDR3 protein: CASSRIAGGPPDTQYF; CDR3 DNA: TGTGCCAGCAGTCGAATAGCGGGAGGCCCCCCAGATACGCAGTATTTT
V gene: TRBV9; D gene: TRBD2; clone size: .; CDR3 length: 15; J gene: TRBJ2-2; CDR3 protein: CASNSRGGNTGELFF; CDR3 DNA: TGTGCCAGCAACTCGCGGGGGGGAAACACCGGGGAGCTGTTTTTT
V gene: TRBV6-5; D gene: TRBD2; clone size: .; CDR3 length: 14; J gene: TRBJ2-1; CDR3 protein: CASSYRRERYEQFF; CDR3 DNA: TGTGCCAGCAGTTACAGGCGGGAGAGGTATGAGCAGTTCTTC
V gene: TRBV19; D gene: TRBD1; clone size: .; CDR3 length: 14; J gene: TRBJ1-2; CDR3 protein: CASTPPGGNYGYTF; CDR3 DNA: TGTGCCAGTACCCCCCCAGGGGGCAACTATGGCTACACCTTC
V gene: TRBV9; D gene: .; clone size: few; CDR3 length: 15; J gene: TRBJ2-7; CDR3 protein: CASSVEWAEFNEQYF; CDR3 DNA: TGTGCCAGCAGCGTAGAATGGGCAGAATTCAACGAGCAGTACTTC
V gene: TRBV19; D gene: TRBD1; clone size: .; CDR3 length: 14; J gene: TRBJ2-7; CDR3 protein: CASSPTGAQYEQYF; CDR3 DNA: TGTGCCAGTAGTCCGACAGGGGCCCAGTACGAGCAGTACTTC
V gene: TRBV28; D gene: .; clone size: .; CDR3 length: 13; J gene: TRBJ1-5; CDR3 protein: CASSLGGPEPQHF; CDR3 DNA: TGTGCCAGCAGTTTGGGGGGTCCTGAGCCCCAGCATTTT
V gene: TRBV2; D gene: TRBD2; clone size: .; CDR3 length: 18; J gene: TRBJ2-3; CDR3 protein: CASSEYASGAREGDTQYF; CDR3 DNA: TGTGCCAGCAGTGAATATGCTAGCGGGGCCCGAGAGGGAGATACGCAGTATTTT
V gene: TRBV11-2; D gene: .; clone size: .; CDR3 length: 14; J gene: TRBJ1-5; CDR3 protein: CASSLGQGRQPQHF; CDR3 DNA: TGTGCCAGCAGCTTAGGGCAGGGCCGTCAGCCCCAGCATTTT
V gene: TRBV7-9; D gene: .; clone size: .; CDR3 length: 13; J gene: TRBJ2-7; CDR3 protein: CASSLDYSYEQYF; CDR3 DNA: TGTGCCAGCAGCTTAGACTATTCCTACGAGCAGTACTTC
V gene: TRBV7-9; D gene: TRBD1; clone size: .; CDR3 length: 14; J gene: TRBJ2-7; CDR3 protein: CASSFGDRGNEQYF; CDR3 DNA: TGTGCCAGCAGCTTCGGTGACAGGGGAAACGAGCAGTACTTC
V gene: TRBV7-3; D gene: TRBD1; clone size: .; CDR3 length: 14; J gene: TRBJ2-7; CDR3 protein: CASSLTGQGDEQYF; CDR3 DNA: TGTGCCAGCAGCTTAACCGGACAGGGGGACGAGCAGTACTTC
V gene: TRBV3-1/TRBV3-2; D gene: .; clone size: .; CDR3 length: 14; J gene: TRBJ2-1; CDR3 protein: CASSQDEGRGEQFF; CDR3 DNA: TGTGCCAGCAGCCAAGACGAGGGAAGAGGTGAGCAGTTCTTC
V gene: TRBV27; D gene: TRBD1; clone size: .; CDR3 length: 16; J gene: TRBJ2-1; CDR3 protein: CASSGLLGQGPNEQFF; CDR3 DNA: TGTGCCAGCAGCGGCCTTCTGGGACAGGGACCCAATGAGCAGTTCTTC
V gene: TRBV4-3; D gene: TRBD1; clone size: .; CDR3 length: 16; J gene: TRBJ1-2; CDR3 protein: CASSQASQGGIEGYTF; CDR3 DNA: TGCGCCAGCAGCCAAGCCTCACAGGGGGGGATAGAGGGCTACACCTTC
V gene: TRBV7-9; D gene: .; clone size: .; CDR3 length: 13; J gene: TRBJ2-7; CDR3 protein: CASSLGAGSEQYF; CDR3 DNA: TGTGCCAGCAGCTTAGGGGCGGGGTCCGAGCAGTACTTC
V gene: TRBV6-5; D gene: .; clone size: .; CDR3 length: 13; J gene: TRBJ2-7; CDR3 protein: CASSQDSSYEQYF; CDR3 DNA: TGTGCCAGCAGCCAGGACAGCTCCTACGAGCAGTACTTC
V gene: TRBV7-2; D gene: .; clone size: .; CDR3 length: 14; J gene: TRBJ2-2; CDR3 protein: CASSPQANTGELFF; CDR3 DNA: TGTGCCAGCAGCCCACAGGCGAACACCGGGGAGCTGTTTTTT
V gene: TRBV19; D gene: TRBD1; clone size: .; CDR3 length: 15; J gene: TRBJ2-5; CDR3 protein: CASSIRAGGVETQYF; CDR3 DNA: TGTGCCAGTAGTATTCGGGCAGGGGGCGTAGAGACCCAGTACTTC